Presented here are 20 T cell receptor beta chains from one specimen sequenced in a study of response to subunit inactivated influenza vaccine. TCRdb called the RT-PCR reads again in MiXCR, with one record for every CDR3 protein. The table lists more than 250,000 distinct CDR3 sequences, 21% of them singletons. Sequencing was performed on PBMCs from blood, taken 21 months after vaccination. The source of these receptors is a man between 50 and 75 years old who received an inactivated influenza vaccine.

The CDR3 region has the DNA TGTGCCAGCAGTGCCGGGACAGCGTTCTCCTACAATGAGCAGTTCTTC. It is translated as CASSAGTAFSYNEQFF. The V and J genes are TRBV2 and TRBJ2-1; 7 bases fit TRBD1. In germline, CDR1 is SNHLY, CDR2 FYNNEI. J lost 0 bases, V lost 4 bases, and 6 bases had no gene match. This CDR3 has 16 residues.

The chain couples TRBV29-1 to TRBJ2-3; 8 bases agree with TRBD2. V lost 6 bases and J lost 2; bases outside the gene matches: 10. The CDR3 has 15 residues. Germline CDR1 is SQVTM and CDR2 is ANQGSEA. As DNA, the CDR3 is TGCAGCGTAACCAGGACTAGCAGCTACACAGATACGCAGTATTTT. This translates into CSVTRTSSYTDTQYF.

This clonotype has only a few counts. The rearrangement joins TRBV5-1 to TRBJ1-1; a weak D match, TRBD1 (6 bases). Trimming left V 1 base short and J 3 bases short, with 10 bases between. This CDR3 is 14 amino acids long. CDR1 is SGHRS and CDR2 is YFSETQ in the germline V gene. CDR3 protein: CASSLLGGYTEAFF. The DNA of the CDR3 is TGCGCCAGCAGCTTGCTCGGGGGCTACACTGAAGCTTTCTTT.

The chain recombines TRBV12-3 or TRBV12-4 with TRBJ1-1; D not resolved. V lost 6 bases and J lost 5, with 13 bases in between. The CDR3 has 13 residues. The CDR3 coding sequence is TGTGCCAGCAGCCGGGTGAGGGTGACTGAAGCTTTCTTT. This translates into CASSRVRVTEAFF.

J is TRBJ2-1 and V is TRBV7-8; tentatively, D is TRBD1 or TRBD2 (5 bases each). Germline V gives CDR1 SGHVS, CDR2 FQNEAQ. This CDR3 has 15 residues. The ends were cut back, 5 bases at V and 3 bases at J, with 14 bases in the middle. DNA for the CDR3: TGTGCCAGCAGCGCCAGGGAGTGGGACTACAATGAGCAGTTCTTC. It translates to CASSAREWDYNEQFF.

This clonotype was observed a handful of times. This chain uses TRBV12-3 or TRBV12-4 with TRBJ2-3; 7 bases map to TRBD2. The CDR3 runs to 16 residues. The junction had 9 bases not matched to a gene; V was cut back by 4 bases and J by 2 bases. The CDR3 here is CASSSRSSGFTDTQYF. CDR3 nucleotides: TGTGCCAGCAGTTCAAGATCTAGCGGCTTCACAGATACGCAGTATTTT.

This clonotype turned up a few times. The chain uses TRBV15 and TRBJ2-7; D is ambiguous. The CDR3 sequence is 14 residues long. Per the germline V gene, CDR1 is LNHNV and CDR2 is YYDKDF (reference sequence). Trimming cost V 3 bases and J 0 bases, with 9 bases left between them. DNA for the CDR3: TGTGCCACCAGCAGTAAGCTAGGCTCCTACGAGCAGTACTTC. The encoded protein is CATSSKLGSYEQYF. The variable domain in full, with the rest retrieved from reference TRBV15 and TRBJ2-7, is DAMVIQNPRYQVTQFGKPVTLSCSQTLNHNVMYWYQQKSSQAPKLLFHYYDKDFNNEADTPDNFQSRRPNTSFCFLDIRSPGLGDTAMYLCATSSKLGSYEQYFGPGTRLTVT.

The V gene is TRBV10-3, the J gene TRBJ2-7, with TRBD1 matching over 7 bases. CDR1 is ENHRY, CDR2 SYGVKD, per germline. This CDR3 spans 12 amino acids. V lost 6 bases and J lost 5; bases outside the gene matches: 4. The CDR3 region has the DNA TGTGCCATCAGCGGACAGGTGAACGAGCAGTACTTC. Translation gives CAISGQVNEQYF.

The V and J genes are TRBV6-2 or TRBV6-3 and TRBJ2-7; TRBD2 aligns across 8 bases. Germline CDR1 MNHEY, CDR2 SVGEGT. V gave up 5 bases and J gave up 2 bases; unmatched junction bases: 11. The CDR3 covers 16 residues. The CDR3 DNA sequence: TGTGCCAGCAGTCTCCCTACTGGCGGGGGGACCTACGAGCAGTACTTC. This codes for CASSLPTGGGTYEQYF.

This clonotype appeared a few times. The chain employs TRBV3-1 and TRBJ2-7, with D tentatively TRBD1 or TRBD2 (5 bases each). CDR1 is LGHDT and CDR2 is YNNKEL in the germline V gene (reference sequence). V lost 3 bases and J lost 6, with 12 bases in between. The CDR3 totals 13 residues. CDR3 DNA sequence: TGTGCCAGCAGCCAGTTCGGGGCGTCCGAGCAGTACTTC. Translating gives CASSQFGASEQYF.

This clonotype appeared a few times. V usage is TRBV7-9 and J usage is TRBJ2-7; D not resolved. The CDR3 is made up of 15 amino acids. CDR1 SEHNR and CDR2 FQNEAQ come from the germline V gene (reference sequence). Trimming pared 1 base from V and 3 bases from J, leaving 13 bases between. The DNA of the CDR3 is TGTGCCAGCAGCTTAGACGGAGACGGAAACTACGAGCAGTACTTC. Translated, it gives CASSLDGDGNYEQYF.

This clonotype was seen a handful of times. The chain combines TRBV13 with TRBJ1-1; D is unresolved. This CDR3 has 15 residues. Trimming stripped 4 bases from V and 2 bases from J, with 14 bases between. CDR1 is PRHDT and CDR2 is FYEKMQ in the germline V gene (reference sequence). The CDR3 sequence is CASSSYSYSNTEAFF. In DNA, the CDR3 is TGTGCCAGCAGCTCATACAGCTATTCCAACACTGAAGCTTTCTTT.

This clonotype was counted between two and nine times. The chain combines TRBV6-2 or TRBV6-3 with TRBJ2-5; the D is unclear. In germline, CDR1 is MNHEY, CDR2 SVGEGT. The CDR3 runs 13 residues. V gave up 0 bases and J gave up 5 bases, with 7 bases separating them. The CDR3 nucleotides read TGTGCCAGCAGTTACTCGGTGGGGGAGACCCAGTACTTC. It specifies CASSYSVGETQYF.

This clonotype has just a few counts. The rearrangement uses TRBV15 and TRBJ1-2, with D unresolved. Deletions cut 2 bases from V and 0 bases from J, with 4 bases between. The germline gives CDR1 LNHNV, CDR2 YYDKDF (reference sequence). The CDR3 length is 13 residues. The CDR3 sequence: CATSRQSNYGYTF. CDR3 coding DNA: TGTGCCACCAGCAGACAGTCTAACTATGGCTACACCTTC.

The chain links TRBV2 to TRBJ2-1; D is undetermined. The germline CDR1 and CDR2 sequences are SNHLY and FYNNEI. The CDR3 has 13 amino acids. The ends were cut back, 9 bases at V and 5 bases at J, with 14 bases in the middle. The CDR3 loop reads CASLKIRDNEQFF. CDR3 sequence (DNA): TGTGCCAGTCTAAAGATCCGGGACAATGAGCAGTTCTTC.

Here the CDR3 reads CSARGWGFVEQYF. The CDR3 bases are TGCAGTGCTAGGGGCTGGGGATTCGTCGAGCAGTACTTC. The V call is TRBV20-1, the J call TRBJ2-7; D remains ambiguous. The CDR3 length is 13 residues. CDR1 is DFQATT and CDR2 is SNEGSKA in the germline V gene (reference sequence). The V end lost 3 bases, the J end lost 6 bases, and 15 bases lay between the germline ends.

The CDR3 here is CSARDYAVPHNYGYGYTF. For the CDR3, the DNA is TGCAGTGCTAGAGATTATGCGGTGCCCCACAACTATGGCTATGGCTACACCTTC. The V call is TRBV20-1, the J call TRBJ1-2; D is uncertain. The germline V gene encodes CDR1 DFQATT and CDR2 SNEGSKA (reference sequence). The CDR3 consists of 18 residues. V lost 0 bases and J lost 4, with 24 bases in between.

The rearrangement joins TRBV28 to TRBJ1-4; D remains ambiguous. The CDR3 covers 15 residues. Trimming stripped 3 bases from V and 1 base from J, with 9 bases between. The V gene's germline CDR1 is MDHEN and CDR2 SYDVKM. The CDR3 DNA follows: TGTGCCAGCAGTTTTGGGATAAGAACTAATGAAAAACTGTTTTTT. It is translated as CASSFGIRTNEKLFF.

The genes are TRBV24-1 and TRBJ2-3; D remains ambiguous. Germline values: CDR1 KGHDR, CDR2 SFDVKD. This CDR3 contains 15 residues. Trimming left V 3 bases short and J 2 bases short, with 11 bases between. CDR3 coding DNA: TGTGCCACCAGTGATGCCCGTATCCCCACAGATACGCAGTATTTT. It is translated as CATSDARIPTDTQYF.

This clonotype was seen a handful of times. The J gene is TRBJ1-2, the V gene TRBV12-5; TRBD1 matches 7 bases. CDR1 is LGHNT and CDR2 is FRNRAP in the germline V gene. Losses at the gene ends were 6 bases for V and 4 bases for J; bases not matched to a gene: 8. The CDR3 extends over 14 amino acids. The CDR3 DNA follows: TGTGCTAGTGGCCCCTCAGGGGGAATCTATGGCTACACCTTC. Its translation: CASGPSGGIYGYTF.